The 20 T cell receptor beta chains below were found in one sample sequenced in a study of T cell responses to AZD1222 COVID-19 vaccine. TCRdb's copy holds only in-frame clones and misses some; the assay was immunoSEQ multiplex PCR. The sample contains over 100,000 clones, around 90% of which appear only once. The sample here was peripheral blood, taken 28 days after the second AZD1222 dose. Receptors originate from an adult who received the AZD1222 COVID-19 vaccine.

This chain links TRBV19 with TRBJ1-1; D is unclear. This CDR3 has 13 amino acids. Deletions cut 6 bases from V and 10 bases from J, with 18 bases between. In germline, CDR1 is LNHDA, CDR2 SQIVND (reference sequence). The DNA for the CDR3 is TGTGCCAGTAGGTTCGGGCAGGAATCTCGAGCTTTCTTT. It is translated as CASRFGQESRAFF.

This chain uses TRBV7-2 with TRBJ1-5; D is ambiguous. Germline V gene sequence: CDR1 SGHTA, CDR2 FQGNSA. Trimming removed 0 bases at V and 4 bases at J, with 7 bases between. The CDR3 has 14 residues. CDR3 sequence (DNA): TGTGCCAGCAGCTTAGCGCTGGATAATCAGCCCCAGCATTTT. Translated: CASSLALDNQPQHF.

V usage is TRBV19 and J usage is TRBJ1-4; D call uncertain. This CDR3 has 17 residues. Deletions cut 2 bases from V and 10 bases from J, with 23 bases between. Germline lookup yields CDR1 LNHDA and CDR2 SQIVND (reference sequence). This CDR3 is CASSIPTNMATWGKLFF. CDR3 in DNA: TGTGCCAGTAGTATACCTACAAACATGGCAACCTGGGGAAAACTGTTTTTT.

This clone was picked up a small number of times. This chain connects TRBV5-1 to TRBJ1-3, with 8 bases lining up with TRBD1. After removal of 2 bases from V and 0 bases from J, the junction contained 7 bases not matched to a gene. There are 17 residues in the CDR3. The germline V gene has CDR1 SGHRS and CDR2 YFSETQ. The CDR3 DNA sequence: TGCGCCAGCAGCTTCGGACAGGGCCACAGCTCTGGAAACACCATATATTTT. Amino acids: CASSFGQGHSSGNTIYF.

Written as DNA, the CDR3 is TGTGCCAGCAGCTCCATGGGGGCGGTTTCGGATGGCTACACCTTC. This sequence encodes CASSSMGAVSDGYTF. The chain links TRBV7-8 to TRBJ1-2; a possible D gene is TRBD1 (6 bases). The CDR3 extends over 15 amino acids. CDR1 is SGHVS, CDR2 FQNEAQ, per germline. V was shortened by 4 bases and J by 6 bases, with 18 bases between the two germline ends.

The J gene is TRBJ2-3, the V gene TRBV5-6; D gene uncertain. Looked up from germline, CDR1 is SGHDT and CDR2 is YYEEEE. CDR3 size: 15 residues. Trimming shortened V by 4 bases and J by 0 bases, and 12 bases separated the two germline ends. CDR3 nucleotide sequence: TGTGCCAGCAGCCCGTTACAGTCTAGCACAGATACGCAGTATTTT. Its protein is CASSPLQSSTDTQYF.

CDR3 in amino acids: CASSLVGGLGEKLFF. In DNA form, the CDR3 reads TGTGCCAGCAGCTTGGTCGGAGGATTGGGAGAAAAACTGTTTTTT. The J gene is TRBJ1-4, the V gene TRBV11-2, with D unresolved. This CDR3 contains 15 residues. V gave up 3 bases and J gave up 8 bases, with 16 bases separating them. CDR1 and CDR2 from the germline V gene are SGHAT and FQNNGV.

This chain uses TRBV12-3 or TRBV12-4 with TRBJ1-2; 8 bases map to TRBD1. The CDR3 spans 12 residues. The junction had 3 bases not matched to a gene; V was cut back by 10 bases and J by 2 bases. This CDR3 reads CATGGPNYGYTF. As DNA, the CDR3 is TGTGCCACAGGGGGCCCCAACTATGGCTACACCTTC.

The CDR3 DNA is TGTGCCAGCAGCCTACACGGGGGCCATACGTCCGAGCAGTACTTC. It encodes CASSLHGGHTSEQYF. The chain employs TRBV6-2 or TRBV6-3 and TRBJ2-7; D possibly matches TRBD1 or TRBD2 (6 bases each). The V and J ends lost 6 bases and 6 bases respectively, with 21 bases between them. From germline, CDR1 is MNHEY and CDR2 SVGEGT. This CDR3 comprises 15 residues.

The chain links TRBV6-5 to TRBJ1-1; D unresolved. This CDR3 region has 12 residues. The ends were cut back, 5 bases at V and 6 bases at J, with 10 bases in the middle. Germline assignment: CDR1 MNHEY and CDR2 SVGAGI. The CDR3 nucleotides read TGTGCCAGCAGTCTCGACGCTTCTGAAGCTTTCTTT. This sequence encodes CASSLDASEAFF.

The rearrangement links TRBV6-2 or TRBV6-3 to TRBJ1-1, with a weak D call TRBD1 (6 bases). Germline CDR1 and CDR2: MNHEY and SVGEGT. The CDR3 totals 15 residues. V lost 5 bases, J lost 4 bases, and 17 bases lay in between. The CDR3 DNA reads as TGTGCCAGCAGTCGGTTGGGGGCTATCCTCACTGAAGCTTTCTTT. As protein: CASSRLGAILTEAFF.

This clone has a single count. The chain employs TRBV29-1 and TRBJ2-1; 8 bases line up with TRBD2. Trimming removed 1 base from V and 0 bases from J; junction bases left unmatched: 8. Germline V gene sequence: CDR1 SQVTM, CDR2 ANQGSEA. CDR3 length: 17 amino acids. This CDR3 is CSVEGAGGLSSYNEQFF. The CDR3 DNA reads as TGCAGCGTTGAAGGCGCGGGGGGTCTGAGCTCCTACAATGAGCAGTTCTTC.

This sequence joins TRBV7-8 and TRBJ2-1; no reliable D call. The germline CDR1 and CDR2 sequences are SGHVS and FQNEAQ. The CDR3 sequence is 12 residues long. Trimming stripped 5 bases from V and 10 bases from J, with 12 bases between. The CDR3, as DNA: TGTGCCAGCAGCCCCCGTGGAGTAGAGCAGTTCTTC. The encoded protein is CASSPRGVEQFF.

The gene calls are TRBV30 and TRBJ1-5, with unresolved D. V was clipped by 4 bases and J by 6 bases, with 22 bases between them. Per the germline V gene, CDR1 is GTSNPN and CDR2 is SVGIG (reference sequence). This CDR3 spans 16 amino acids. The CDR3 nucleotides read TGTGCCTGGAACCCGCCGGGCTCCTCCTGGACTCAGCCCCAGCATTTT. This translates into CAWNPPGSSWTQPQHF. Using reference TRBV30 and TRBJ1-5 for the parts outside the CDR3, the full variable domain is SQTIHQWPATLVQPVGSPLSLECTVEGTSNPNLYWYRQAAGRGLQLLFYSVGIGQISSEVPQNLSASRPQDRQFILSSKKLLLSDSGFYLCAWNPPGSSWTQPQHFGDGTRLSIL.

The CDR3 sequence: CAISESHAHTGKNQPQHF. CDR3 in DNA: TGTGCCATCAGTGAGTCTCACGCCCACACAGGGAAAAATCAGCCCCAGCATTTT. This chain links TRBV10-3 with TRBJ1-5; D is possibly TRBD1 (6 bases). CDR3 length: 18 residues. Germline loops: CDR1 ENHRY, CDR2 SYGVKD. Trimming left V 0 bases short and J 4 bases short, with 19 bases between.

The chain couples TRBV13 to TRBJ2-7; D unclear. The CDR3 is 14 amino acids. Germline lookup yields CDR1 PRHDT and CDR2 FYEKMQ (reference sequence). V was shortened by 5 bases and J by 2 bases, with 13 bases between the two germline ends. CDR3 nucleotide sequence: TGTGCCAGCAGCCGGACGCGTGGGGCCTACGAGCAGTACTTC. Translated, it gives CASSRTRGAYEQYF.

CDR3 sequence reads: CASSLGGVFVGNTIYF. The CDR3 region has the DNA TGTGCCAGCAGCTTGGGGGGGGTTTTTGTTGGAAACACCATATATTTT. The chain has TRBV7-2 and TRBJ1-3, with D tentatively TRBD1 (5 bases). There are 16 residues in the CDR3. V was trimmed by 3 bases and J by 3 bases, leaving 15 bases between them. Germline loops: CDR1 SGHTA, CDR2 FQGNSA. The whole variable domain, filled in from reference TRBV7-2 and TRBJ1-3, reads GAGVSQSPSNKVTEKGKDVELRCDPISGHTALYWYRQSLGQGLEFLIYFQGNSAPDKSGLPSDRFSAERTGGSVSTLTIQRTQQEDSAVYLCASSLGGVFVGNTIYFGEGSWLTVV.

The V call is TRBV28, the J call TRBJ1-1; D remains ambiguous. Between the trimmed V and J ends, which lost 4 bases and 6 bases, there was a span of 18 bases. This CDR3 region has 15 residues. Germline CDR1 is MDHEN and CDR2 is SYDVKM. CDR3 nucleotides: TGTGCCAGCAGTTCCAATGCCCAGTCCTTCTCTGAAGCTTTCTTT. It specifies CASSSNAQSFSEAFF.

The rearrangement uses TRBV6-8 and TRBJ1-6; a possible D gene is TRBD1 (5 bases). CDR1 is MNHGY, CDR2 SAAAGT, per germline. This CDR3 is 14 amino acids long. V was trimmed by 4 bases and J by 6 bases, leaving 10 bases between them. DNA for the CDR3: TGTGCCAGCAGTTTAGGAGGGACTAATTCACCCCTCCACTTT. Translating gives CASSLGGTNSPLHF.

This chain uses TRBV3-1 (or the pseudogene TRBV3-2) with TRBJ1-2; D possibly corresponds to TRBD1 (6 bases). Trimming removed 5 bases at V and 4 bases at J, with 14 bases between. CDR1 is LGHDT and CDR2 is YNNKEL in the germline V gene (reference sequence). This CDR3 is built from 14 residues. CDR3 sequence (DNA): TGTGCCAGCAGCAACCAGGACAGAACCTATGGCTACACCTTC. Its protein is CASSNQDRTYGYTF.